This T cell receptor (beta chain) was captured in a study of naive and memory T cell subsets (TCRdb year 2017). As for the study more broadly: An open-source, UMI-based TCR alpha and beta sequencing pipeline was applied to sorted naive and memory peripheral blood T cell subsets. RNA was DNase-treated and reverse transcribed with TCR constant-region primers, mostly using SuperScript III. IgG serology results and the functional CMV T cell responses were in complete agreement.

The research as a whole found: RNA-based TCR counts may be affected by expression changes linked to T cell activation and differentiation. In both CD4 and CD8 cells, the Gini index increased while Shannon and inverse Simpson diversity decreased from naive through CM, EM and EMRA. Following error correction, more than 95% of naive TCR sequences occurred only once, which made naive abundance distributions much steeper than those of memory subsets. A power law was followed by TCR abundance, with an exponent that differed between naive and memory subsets but was consistent across the three individuals. Each clonotype was defined as a single alpha or beta chain sequence rather than as a paired alpha/beta receptor. The repertoire findings for the naive and memory subsets could not be validated against a ground truth because none was available.

For this clonotype: What antigen it recognizes has not been identified. Base quality data are lacking; no much larger clone is found one base away.

The germline V gene supplies CDR1 KGHSH and CDR2 LQKENI. Compared with germline, V lacks 3 bases and J lacks 4 bases; bases without a gene match: 1. The CDR3 measures 13 amino acids from cysteine to phenylalanine. The read is trimmed to its CDR3 DNA, 39 bases read in frame from base 1. Library generation was performed with UMI-ligation and nested PCR. The beta constant-region primer consisted of an equimolar mixture of two oligonucleotides that together covered TRBC1 and TRBC2. The ligated cDNA went through four rounds of PCR with nested alpha and beta constant-region primers together with the SP2 primer. A single-stranded oligonucleotide containing the SP2 primer and a 12-nucleotide UMI was joined to the 3' end of the cDNA by T4 RNA ligase 1. Incubation of the ligation reaction lasted roughly 18-25 hours at 16 degrees C. PCR2 was usually performed as a SYBR Green qPCR and halted at a preset threshold so that over-amplification would not occur. Every purification after the first one was done using Agencourt AMPure XP magnetic beads. Library amounts were measured by Qubit and library quality was assessed on a TapeStation, where the main peak was expected at around 650 bp. Sequencing of the pooled libraries was done on an Illumina MiSeq using v2 2x251 paired-end kits, which typically yielded roughly 0.9-2.2 million reads per sample. Libraries were pooled at about 4 nM per sample, and about 4.5-7.5% PhiX was added to improve cluster recognition. Turning to the authors' computational methods: Decombinator assigned V and J genes to Demultiplexor-processed FASTQ reads by tag matching, allowing a single base-pair mismatch. Collapsinator relied on UMIs to fix sequencing errors as well as frequency errors caused by PCR heterogeneity. TCRs were translated and CDR3s were extracted from the conserved cysteine to the FGXG phenylalanine by CDR3Translator, with non-productive sequences being flagged. Gini, Shannon entropy and inverse Simpson indices were computed after subsampling the repertoires to the same number of UMI-defined TCRs. Power-law fits to clonotype abundance distributions were performed by maximum likelihood within the linear range. When run on a single naive CD8 sample, MIGEC and the pipeline yielded similar UMI counts, similar unique TCR numbers and similar clonal distributions. The repertoires were searched for some 7,300 CMV-associated CDR3 sequences that had been compiled from VDJdb and a published dataset. Through fastp at Q25 and MiXCR, TCRdb rebuilt clones from the public reads, retaining in-frame beta chains. Every CDR3 protein is listed once, alongside the most common genes and DNA of its rows. Clone size and V and J calls follow TCRdb, not the original study. The sample profile shows about 120,000 distinct CDR3 sequences; around 35% of them were found once. The ten largest clones represent 0.9% of the sample.

From the second PCR step on, the TCR alpha and beta chain libraries were amplified in separate reactions. To determine each donor's CMV status, fresh PBMCs were stimulated overnight with CMV viral lysate, and IFNgamma production from CD4+ T cells was then assessed. CD4 T cells were positively selected with Miltenyi beads, followed by positive selection of CD8 T cells from the CD4-negative fraction. Cells were stained for CD3, CD4, CD8, CD45RA, CD27 and a live/dead dye and were sorted on a BD Aria II into four subsets based on CD45RA and CD27. Blood was obtained from three healthy volunteers, and the blood from each volunteer was fractionated into CD4 and CD8 T cells and subsequently into four differentiation subsets. About 0.11 L of peripheral blood was taken from each donor, and PBMC were separated by density-gradient centrifugation on Ficoll-Paque PLUS. After sorting, cells were lysed in RLT buffer, RNA was extracted using a Qiagen RNeasy kit, and the extracted RNA was stored at -80 degrees C.

The sequence derives from a human donor in good health. In this chain, TRBV18 is recombined with TRBJ2-7, with TRBD1 matching 9 junction bases. The material sequenced was central memory CD4+ T cells from blood. This sample's cell subset or site label indicates: central memory, CD45RA- CD27+. In nucleotides, the sequence is TGTGCCAGCTCACCGGGGACAGGGTACGAGCAGTACTTC. Its protein reads: CASSPGTGYEQYF.